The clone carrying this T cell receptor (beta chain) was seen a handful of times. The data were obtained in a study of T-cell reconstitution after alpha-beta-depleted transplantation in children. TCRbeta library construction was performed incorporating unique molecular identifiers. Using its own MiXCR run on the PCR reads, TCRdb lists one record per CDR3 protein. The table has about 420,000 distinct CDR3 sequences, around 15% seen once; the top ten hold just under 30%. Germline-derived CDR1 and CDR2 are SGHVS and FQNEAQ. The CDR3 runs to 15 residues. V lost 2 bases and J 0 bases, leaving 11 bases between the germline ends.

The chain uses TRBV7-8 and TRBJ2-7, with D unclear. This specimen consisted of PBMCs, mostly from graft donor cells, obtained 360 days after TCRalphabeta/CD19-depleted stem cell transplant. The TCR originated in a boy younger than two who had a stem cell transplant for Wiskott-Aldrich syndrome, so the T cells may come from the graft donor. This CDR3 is CASSLMLLSSYEQYF. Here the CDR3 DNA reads TGTGCCAGCAGCTTAATGCTGCTGAGCTCCTACGAGCAGTACTTC.